This T cell receptor (beta chain) originates from a study of blood T cells in healthy people across ages. With a J-beta primer mix and a sample-barcoded 5' primer, a second PCR ran roughly 7 to 11 cycles. TCRdb reanalysed the 5' RACE reads using MiXCR and keeps one entry per CDR3 protein. The table has approximately 2,000,000 distinct CDR3 sequences, roughly two fifths seen once; the top ten hold about 21%. Aged roughly 6 to 90, donors were systemically healthy Caucasians from Russia. Overall study results and limits: Diversity of TCR beta per million T cells declined in a roughly linear way with age. The diversity estimates, figures obtained from one million T cells, were considered underestimates.

Trimming removed 8 bases at V and 4 bases at J, with 21 bases between. The CDR3 has 15 residues. In regard to this clonotype: Antigen specificity is unknown.

The chain employs TRBV12-3 or TRBV12-4 and TRBJ2-7; unclear D gene. This sequence originates from a human donor in good health. Sample: blood. CDR3 amino acids: CASAFLGWQGYEQYF. DNA of the CDR3: TGTGCCAGCGCGTTTCTTGGGTGGCAAGGGTACGAGCAGTACTTC.